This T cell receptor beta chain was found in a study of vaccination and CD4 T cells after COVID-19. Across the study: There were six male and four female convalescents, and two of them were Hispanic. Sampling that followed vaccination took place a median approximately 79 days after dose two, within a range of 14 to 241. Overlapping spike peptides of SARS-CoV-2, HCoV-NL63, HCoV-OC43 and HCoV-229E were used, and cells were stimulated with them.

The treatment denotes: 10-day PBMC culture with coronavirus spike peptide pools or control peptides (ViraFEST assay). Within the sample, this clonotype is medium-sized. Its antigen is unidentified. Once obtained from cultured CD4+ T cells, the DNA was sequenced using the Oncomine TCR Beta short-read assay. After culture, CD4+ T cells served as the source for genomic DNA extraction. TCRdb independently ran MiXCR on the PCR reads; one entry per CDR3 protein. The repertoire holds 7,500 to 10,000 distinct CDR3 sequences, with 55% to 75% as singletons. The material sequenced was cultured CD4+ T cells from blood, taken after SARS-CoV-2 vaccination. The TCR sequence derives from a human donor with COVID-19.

CDR3 bases: TGTGCCAGCCAGTTTAGGGGGGCGTGGAATCAGCCCCAGCATTTT. It specifies CASQFRGAWNQPQHF. The genes are TRBV27 and TRBJ1-5, with a possible D match to TRBD1 (6 bases). The germline CDR1 and CDR2 sequences are MNHEY and SMNVEV (reference sequence). Trimming stripped 8 bases from V and 4 bases from J, with 18 bases between. CDR3 length: 15 amino acids.